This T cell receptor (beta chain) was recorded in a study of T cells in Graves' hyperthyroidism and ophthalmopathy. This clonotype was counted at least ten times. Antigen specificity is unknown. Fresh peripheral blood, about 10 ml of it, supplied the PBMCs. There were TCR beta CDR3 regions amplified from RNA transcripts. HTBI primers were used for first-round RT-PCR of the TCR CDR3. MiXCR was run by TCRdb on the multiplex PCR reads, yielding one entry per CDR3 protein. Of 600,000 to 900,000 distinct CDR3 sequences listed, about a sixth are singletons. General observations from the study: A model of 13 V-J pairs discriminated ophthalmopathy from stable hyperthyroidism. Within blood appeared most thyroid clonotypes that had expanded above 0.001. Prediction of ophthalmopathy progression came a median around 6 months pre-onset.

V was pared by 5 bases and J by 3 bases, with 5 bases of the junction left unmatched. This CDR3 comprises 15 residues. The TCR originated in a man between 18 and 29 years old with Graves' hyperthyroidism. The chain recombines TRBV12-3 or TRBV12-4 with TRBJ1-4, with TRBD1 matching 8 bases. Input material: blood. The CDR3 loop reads CASSKDRAANEKLFF. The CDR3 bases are TGTGCCAGCAGTAAGGACAGGGCGGCTAATGAAAAACTGTTTTTT.